The T cell receptor (beta chain) described here comes from a study of T cell responses to AZD1222 COVID-19 vaccine. Points from the study as a whole: Spike-spanning, vaccine-associated CD4 TCRs were dominant at 160-218 and 743-854. The donor group comprised mostly white British people and more females; the analysis possibly underestimated clonal diversity. Just six AZD1222 recipients were seropositive at baseline.

The V and J ends lost 4 bases and 5 bases respectively, with 18 bases between them. CDR1 is SGHRS and CDR2 is YFSETQ in the germline V gene. The CDR3 consists of 15 residues. This clone has just a few counts. The antigen is not known. This table comes from immunoSEQ multiplex PCR, and its TCRdb copy is limited to in-frame clones, with some not included. The sample carries approximately 110,000 clones, approximately 88% recorded once. This sequence originates from an adult in good health. The rearrangement joins TRBV5-1 to TRBJ2-5; perhaps D is TRBD1 or TRBD2 (6 bases each). Sequencing was performed on peripheral blood, taken on day 0 of AZD1222 vaccination. The CDR3 coding sequence is TGCGCCAGCAGCCTTTCTTCGGGGGCGAGGGAGACCCAGTACTTC. It is translated as CASSLSSGARETQYF.